This T cell receptor beta chain came from a study of T cells in Graves' hyperthyroidism and ophthalmopathy. Study findings and constraints: Median prediction lead before ophthalmopathy onset was around seven months with the model. Ophthalmopathy and stable hyperthyroidism were told apart by a 13 V-J model. Peripheral blood also featured most of the thyroid clonotypes expanded above 0.001.

The authors took PBMCs from 10 ml fresh peripheral blood. TCR beta CDR3 sequences were amplified from RNA transcripts. HTBI primers were employed in a first-round RT-PCR of the TCR CDR3. TCRdb re-called the multiplex PCR reads through MiXCR, storing one row per CDR3 protein. The sample has roughly 330,000 distinct CDR3 sequences, around 17% seen once; the top ten hold around a third. In germline, CDR1 is MNHNS, CDR2 SASEGT. The CDR3 covers 16 residues. V was shortened by 5 bases and J by 3 bases, with 16 bases between the two germline ends. This clonotype was found many times. The antigen remains unidentified.

This receptor was obtained from a man aged 25 to 40 with Graves' hyperthyroidism. Sequenced input: blood. This chain uses TRBV6-1 with TRBJ2-2; D is possibly TRBD1 or TRBD2 (5 bases each). Here the CDR3 reads CASSSGQYGYTGELFF. CDR3 DNA sequence: TGTGCCAGCAGTAGCGGACAATATGGGTACACCGGGGAGCTGTTTTTT.